The source of this T cell receptor (beta chain) is a study of T cells in Graves' hyperthyroidism and ophthalmopathy (dated by TCRdb to 2018 to 2020). Looking at the study overall: Peripheral blood samples were taken at initial diagnosis, before any treatment was given. The 100 or so discovery patients were divided at random into training and test sets in a 7:3 ratio. An independent validation cohort of around 19 hyperthyroidism patients and over 15 patients who later progressed to ophthalmopathy tested prospective prediction of ophthalmopathy. In roughly six Graves' hyperthyroidism patients, the study also compared T-cell repertoires from thyroid tissue with T-cell repertoires from blood. According to the paper, TCR Vbeta CDR3 sequencing was carried out on more than 120 peripheral blood samples, which came from fewer than 50 ophthalmopathy, around 75 hyperthyroidism and approximately 17 progressor patients. Once sampling was done, hyperthyroidism patients were given methimazole at a starting dose of 30 mg daily, whereas ophthalmopathy patients were given high-dose intravenous methylprednisolone. A discovery cohort of roughly 100 patients, approximately 45 with Graves' ophthalmopathy and about 58 with stable Graves' hyperthyroidism, was used to find distinguishing TCR V-J signatures. General conclusions and limits of the study: Blood samples also contained most of the expanded thyroid clonotypes (frequency above 0.001), which suggests that blood repertoires may reflect thyroid immune responses. In validation, the model predicted progression to ophthalmopathy a median of around six months before onset, with over 60% sensitivity and roughly 72% specificity. A 13 V-J signature model separated ophthalmopathy from stable hyperthyroidism, with over 85% sensitivity and roughly 84% specificity in cross-validation and 80%/75% in testing. No statistical method was used to set the sample size in advance, and investigators knew the group allocation.

A patient counted as having stable Graves' hyperthyroidism if no progression to ophthalmopathy occurred over 18 months of follow-up. Hyperthyroidism patients were newly diagnosed, had a disease duration of under 2 months, and were aged 18 to 65 years. The study excluded patients with uncontrolled infections, other autoimmune diseases, pregnancy or lactation. Diagnoses were established on the basis of clinical symptoms, serum thyroxine and TRAb, thyroid ultrasound, and orbital computed tomography. PBMCs were isolated from 8 to 10 ml of fresh peripheral blood by Ficoll-Paque density gradient centrifugation. Total RNA was extracted with Trizol reagent, and quality was checked on an Agilent 2100 Bioanalyzer. Sequences SGDLS (CDR1) and YYNGEE (CDR2) are obtained from the germline V gene. Germline trimming amounts to 4 bases on V and 7 bases on J, with 5 as the count of junction bases outside the gene matches. From the cysteine through the phenylalanine, the CDR3 covers 14 amino acids. Just the 42-base CDR3 DNA is kept, in frame starting at base 1.

TCR beta CDR3 regions were amplified from RNA transcripts. A first-round RT-PCR of the TCR CDR3 used the HTBI primer set with the Qiagen OneStep RT-PCR kit. Libraries were constructed in a second round of multiplex PCR, after which size selection and purification were carried out. Paired-end sequencing of the libraries was performed with 100 bp reads on an Illumina HiSeq2000. The authors' analysis ran thus. SOAPnuke was used to process the raw data, throwing out any read that contained adapters or uncalled bases, had a mean Phred below 15, or lacked an exact constant-primer or identifier match. COPE v1.2.5 was used to merge high-quality paired reads, and clonotypes were defined as unique nucleotide sequences. MiTCR v1.1 was used to align the clonotypes against IMGT TRBV, TRBD and TRBJ reference segments. Analysis was restricted to V-J combinations with a frequency above 0.0001, which covered roughly 99% of repertoires. A TCS score was defined as the ratio of F50 (clonal expansion) to E x V (chaos), with BLOSUM62-based TCRdist applied between CDR3 peptides within each V-J. Welch's t-statistics and random forest reduced fewer than 600 V-J features to roughly 13, which were used in a naive Bayes classifier (R e1071). In-frame beta chains were kept once TCRdb had trimmed the public reads at Q25 with fastp and called clones with MiXCR. Rows are combined by CDR3 protein, so each entry shows the most common genes and DNA. The V and J calls shown here were made by TCRdb, not taken from the authors' results. Within this sample are about 720,000 distinct CDR3 sequences, with 16% of them counted one time only. The ten most abundant clones make up 8.4% of the sample.

Details on this clonotype: What this receptor recognizes is not known. Base-call qualities are not available, and no considerably larger clone is one nucleotide away.

The specimen was blood. This chain joins TRBV9 to TRBJ2-2; 9 junctional bases match TRBD1. The TCR originated in a man aged 18 to 29 with Graves' hyperthyroidism. CDR3 loop: CASSRTGEGGELFF. The sequence in DNA is TGTGCCAGCAGCAGGACAGGGGAGGGCGGGGAGCTGTTTTTT.